This T cell receptor beta chain was observed in a study of beta chain features in type 1 diabetes. Study-level points and caveats: Relative to healthy donors, patients appeared to have naive, central memory and Treg TCRB repertoires that were more similar. PCR may have favored shorter templates equally in patients and controls.

The investigators reverse transcribed all of the isolated RNA, so they sequenced expressed TCRB transcripts. About 3.9 million reads on average were seen across naive, central memory and regulatory T cell samples. Clones were sequenced by immunoSEQ multiplex PCR, and TCRdb holds only the in-frame ones, with some missing. Of 130,000 to 150,000 clones in the sample, more than 9% were seen once. On this clone itself: Its cognate antigen is unknown.

Sorting based on CD45RO/CCR7/CD25/CD127/CD95/CD27 separated CD4+ naive, central memory, regulatory and stem cell-like memory cells. This CDR3 contains 14 residues. V was trimmed by 10 bases and J by 7 bases, leaving 17 bases between them. The germline CDR1 and CDR2 sequences are MNHEY and SVGAGI. Sequenced input: naive CD4+ T cells from blood. This chain links TRBV6-5 with TRBJ1-6, with a possible D match to TRBD1 (5 bases). This clonotype was obtained from a man aged 18 to 35 in good health. This CDR3 reads CATRSRATNSPLHF. In DNA, the CDR3 is TGTGCCACCCGCTCCAGGGCTACAAATTCACCCCTCCACTTT.